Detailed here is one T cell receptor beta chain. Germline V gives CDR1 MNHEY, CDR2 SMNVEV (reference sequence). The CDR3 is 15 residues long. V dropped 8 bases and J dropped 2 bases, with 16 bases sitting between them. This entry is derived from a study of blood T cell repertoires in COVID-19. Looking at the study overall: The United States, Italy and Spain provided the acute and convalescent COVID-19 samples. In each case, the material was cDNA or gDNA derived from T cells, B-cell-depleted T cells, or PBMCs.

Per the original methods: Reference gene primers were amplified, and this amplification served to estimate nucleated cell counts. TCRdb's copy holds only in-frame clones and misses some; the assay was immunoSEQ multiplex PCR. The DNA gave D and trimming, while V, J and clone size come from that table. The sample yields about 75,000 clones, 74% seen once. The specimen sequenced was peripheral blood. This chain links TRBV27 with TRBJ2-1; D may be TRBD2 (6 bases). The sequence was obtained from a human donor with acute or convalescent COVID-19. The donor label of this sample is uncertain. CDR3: CASGFLGGTYNEQFF. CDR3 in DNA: TGTGCCAGCGGGTTCCTCGGCGGGACCTACAATGAGCAGTTCTTC.